This TCR beta chain was sequenced in a study of beta chain features in type 1 diabetes. The overall study: No patient-donor differences in age, gender, total cells or subset yield. Study-wide points: It was not settled here whether HLA type affects TCRB rearrangement. For Type 1 diabetes patients, all four CD4+ subsets carried TCRB CDR3s that were moderately but significantly shorter.

The sequenced template was cDNA made from the entire isolated RNA. The read count averaged about 3.57 million across naive, central memory and regulatory T cell samples. Clones were read by immunoSEQ multiplex PCR, and TCRdb kept only the in-frame ones, dropping some. The sample has a few hundred thousand clones, about 13% seen once; the top ten hold roughly 0.015%. Germline CDR1 reads SQVTM; CDR2 reads ANQGSEA. Trimming left V 3 bases short and J 9 bases short, with 15 bases between. This CDR3 region has 13 residues. This clone was seen more than once but under ten times. No antigen is known for it. The source material was naive CD4+ T cells from blood. This clonotype originated in a young woman with type 1 diabetes. V and J are TRBV29-1 and TRBJ2-1; D is possibly TRBD1 (5 bases). The CDR3 spells CSVDKTHRGEQFF. CDR3 in DNA: TGCAGCGTTGACAAGACTCATAGGGGTGAGCAGTTCTTC.